These 23 T cell receptor beta chains came from one sample sequenced in a study of blood T cell repertoires in COVID-19. Generated by immunoSEQ multiplex PCR, the TCRdb table keeps only in-frame clones and is missing some. The sample lists about 140,000 clones; about 90% were seen once. The specimen was peripheral blood. The receptors here all came from a man in his 60s with active or convalescent COVID-19.

The V gene is TRBV6-5, the J gene TRBJ2-2; 7 bases map to TRBD1. Germline V lookup: CDR1 MNHEY, CDR2 SVGAGI. The ends lost 5 bases at V and 8 bases at J; junction bases unmatched: 8. CDR3 length: 14 amino acids. CDR3 sequence reads: CASSRDSLVGELFF. CDR3 sequence (DNA): TGTGCCAGCAGTAGGGACAGTTTGGTTGGGGAGCTGTTTTTT.

The chain employs TRBV19 and TRBJ2-6; 8 bases are a match to TRBD2. CDR1 LNHDA and CDR2 SQIVND come from the germline V gene (reference sequence). The CDR3 spans 17 residues. The trim removed 7 bases at V and 5 bases at J, leaving 13 bases unmatched. CDR3 DNA: TGTGCCAGTAACGCAGCGGGAGCTGGGGCGTGGGCCAACGTCCTGACTTTC. Translated, it gives CASNAAGAGAWANVLTF. The complete variable domain, with remaining parts taken from reference TRBV19 and TRBJ2-6, reads DGGITQSPKYLFRKEGQNVTLSCEQNLNHDAMYWYRQDPGQGLRLIYYSQIVNDFQKGDIAEGYSVSREKKESFPLTVTSAQKNPTAFYLCASNAAGAGAWANVLTFGAGSRLTVL.

The CDR3 here is CASSLLSSRASGNTIYF. The DNA of the CDR3 is TGTGCCAGCAGCTTGTTGTCTTCCAGGGCCTCTGGAAACACCATATATTTT. The V call is TRBV5-6, the J call TRBJ1-3; the D gene is possibly TRBD1 (5 bases). The V gene's germline CDR1 is SGHDT and CDR2 YYEEEE. Trimming left V 1 base short and J 0 bases short, with 14 bases between. The CDR3 extends over 17 amino acids.

The gene calls are TRBV2 and TRBJ2-7, with 8 bases that match TRBD1. In germline, CDR1 is SNHLY, CDR2 FYNNEI. This CDR3 region has 13 residues. V shed 4 bases and J 4 bases; nucleotides not matched to a gene: 3. Written as DNA, the CDR3 is TGTGCCAGCAGTGGGACAGGGTTTTACGAGCAGTACTTC. This sequence encodes CASSGTGFYEQYF.

This chain links TRBV6-4 with TRBJ2-3; TRBD2 agrees at 12 bases. The ends lost 9 bases at V and 4 bases at J; junction bases unmatched: 8. Germline CDR1 and CDR2: MRHNA and SNTAGT. This CDR3 has 15 residues. The CDR3 here is CARRLAGERSDTQYF. In DNA form, the CDR3 reads TGTGCCAGAAGACTAGCGGGAGAGAGGTCAGATACGCAGTATTTT.

The V call is TRBV7-9, the J call TRBJ1-4; D might be TRBD1 (6 bases). Germline assignment: CDR1 SEHNR and CDR2 FQNEAQ (reference sequence). Trimming cost V 5 bases and J 5 bases, with 15 bases left between them. CDR3 length: 15 amino acids. As DNA, the CDR3 is TGTGCCAGCAGCAGAAACAGGGCCCGCAATGAAAAACTGTTTTTT. Encoded protein: CASSRNRARNEKLFF.

This rearrangement joins TRBV6-7 to TRBJ2-5, with D maybe TRBD2 (5 bases). TRBV6-7 is an open reading frame, and its role is uncertain. V was trimmed by 5 bases and J by 4 bases, leaving 11 bases between them. The CDR3 spans 13 residues. In nucleotides, the CDR3 is TGTGCCAGCAGTCTACGGGGTGGAGAGACCCAGTACTTC. This codes for CASSLRGGETQYF.

By share of the sample, this clone is medium-sized. The CDR3 reads CASSYLQGPQHF. The CDR3 nucleotides read TGTGCCAGCAGTTACTTACAGGGGCCCCAGCATTTT. The chain links TRBV6-2 or TRBV6-3 to TRBJ1-5; D perhaps matches TRBD1 (6 bases). The CDR3 contains 12 residues. Trimming removed 1 base from V and 9 bases from J, with 7 bases in between. The germline V gene encodes CDR1 MNHEY and CDR2 SVGEGT.

In its sample, this clone was seen once. CDR3 in amino acids: CASSFLGGGEGYTF. The CDR3 DNA is TGCGCCAGCAGCTTTTTAGGGGGAGGGGAAGGCTACACCTTC. This chain joins TRBV5-1 and TRBJ1-2, with a weak D call TRBD1 (6 bases). V lost 2 bases and J 8 bases, leaving 16 bases between the germline ends. The germline V gene encodes CDR1 SGHRS and CDR2 YFSETQ. CDR3 size: 14 residues. Full variable domain (rest looked up from reference TRBV5-1 and TRBJ1-2): KAGVTQTPRYLIKTRGQQVTLSCSPISGHRSVSWYQQTPGQGLQFLFEYFSETQRNKGNFPGRFSGRQFSNSRSEMNVSTLELGDSALYLCASSFLGGGEGYTFGSGTRLTVV.

V gene TRBV7-2 combines with J gene TRBJ2-2; 9 nucleotides align to TRBD2. V was pared by 5 bases and J by 1 base, with 2 bases of the junction left unmatched. The germline V gene has CDR1 SGHTA and CDR2 FQGNSA. The CDR3 consists of 15 residues. CDR3 amino acids: CASSLTSGNTGELFF. CDR3 sequence (DNA): TGTGCCAGCAGCCTGACTAGCGGGAACACCGGGGAGCTGTTTTTT.

This clone was recorded only once. The chain combines TRBV5-1 with TRBJ2-1; D call uncertain. From germline, CDR1 is SGHRS and CDR2 YFSETQ. This CDR3 has 14 residues. Trimming removed 0 bases from V and 5 bases from J, with 9 bases in between. In DNA, the CDR3 is TGCGCCAGCAGCTTGGCACTACAAAACAATGAGCAGTTCTTC. Protein product: CASSLALQNNEQFF.

This clone was seen just once. In DNA form, the CDR3 reads TGTGCCAGCAGCCTATCCCATAAGACAGGACCGTCCCCTGAGCAGTTCTTC. Its translation: CASSLSHKTGPSPEQFF. V gene TRBV7-2 combines with J gene TRBJ2-1; maybe TRBD1 (6 bases). Per germline, CDR1 SGHTA and CDR2 FQGNSA. CDR3 length equals 17 residues. Trimming left V 5 bases short and J 9 bases short, with 26 bases between.

This chain connects TRBV27 to TRBJ2-7; 8 nucleotides match TRBD2. The length of the CDR3 is 15 residues. With V trimmed by 2 bases and J by 3 bases, 6 bases remained unmatched. Germline CDR1 is MNHEY and CDR2 is SMNVEV (reference sequence). Written as DNA, the CDR3 is TGTGCCAGCAGTTTACGGCGGGGGGTTGGCTACGAGCAGTACTTC. Residues: CASSLRRGVGYEQYF.

The rearrangement joins TRBV5-6 to TRBJ1-3; the D gene is possibly TRBD1 (5 bases). CDR1 and CDR2 (germline): SGHDT, YYEEEE. The CDR3 runs to 15 residues. The V end lost 2 bases, the J end lost 4 bases, and 13 bases lay between the germline ends. The CDR3 loop reads CASSFFGGGGNTIYF. The CDR3 DNA sequence: TGTGCCAGCAGCTTCTTCGGGGGAGGGGGAAACACCATATATTTT.

The chain employs TRBV5-1 and TRBJ2-3; 10 nucleotides agree with TRBD1. V shed 4 bases and J 2 bases; nucleotides not matched to a gene: 7. This CDR3 spans 16 amino acids. The germline CDR1 and CDR2 sequences are SGHRS and YFSETQ. CDR3 DNA: TGCGCCAGCAGCGACAGACAGGGGGCGAACACAGATACGCAGTATTTT. It translates to CASSDRQGANTDTQYF.

The CDR3 loop reads CATSAGFSEDEQFF. Written as DNA, the CDR3 is TGTGCCACCAGTGCGGGGTTCTCTGAGGATGAGCAGTTCTTC. The V and J genes are TRBV24-1 and TRBJ2-1, with TRBD2 as a possible D gene (5 bases). Germline lookup yields CDR1 KGHDR and CDR2 SFDVKD. The V end was cut by 5 bases, the J end by 8 bases, with 15 bases between. The CDR3 loop spans 14 amino acids.

V gene TRBV19 combines with J gene TRBJ2-3; the match to TRBD1 covers 10 bases. From germline, CDR1 is LNHDA and CDR2 SQIVND (reference sequence). The V segment lost 5 bases and the J segment 4 bases; nucleotides outside the gene matches: 3. CDR3 size: 14 residues. CDR3 DNA sequence: TGTGCCAGTAGTTCTGGGACAGGGGCAGATACGCAGTATTTT. Amino acids: CASSSGTGADTQYF.

This clone was observed a few times. The chain recombines TRBV28 with TRBJ2-5; D is ambiguous. In germline, CDR1 is MDHEN, CDR2 SYDVKM. V was clipped by 1 base and J by 7 bases, with 7 bases between them. This CDR3 is built from 12 residues. The CDR3 nucleotides are TGTGCCAGCAGTTTATTTGCCGGGACCCAGTACTTC. The encoded protein is CASSLFAGTQYF.

This clone has only one observation. The chain recombines TRBV7-9 with TRBJ2-7, with D unclear. The CDR3 is 12 residues long. V dropped 4 bases and J dropped 2 bases, with 6 bases sitting between them. Germline V gene data show CDR1 as SEHNR and CDR2 as FQNEAQ (reference sequence). As DNA, the CDR3 is TGTGCCAGCAGCTCTACCCCCTACGAGCAGTACTTC. This encodes CASSSTPYEQYF.

The genes are TRBV25-1 and TRBJ1-2; D unresolved. With 7 bases removed from V and 5 bases from J, the gap between germline ends came to 11 bases. This CDR3 has 12 amino acids. Germline CDR1 is MGHDK and CDR2 is SYGVNS. The CDR3 region has the DNA TGTGCCAGCAATTCAGGAGGATATGGCTACACCTTC. Protein sequence: CASNSGGYGYTF.

The chain carries TRBV7-2 and TRBJ1-2, with unresolved D. CDR1 and CDR2 from the germline V gene are SGHTA and FQGNSA. V dropped 4 bases and J dropped 8 bases, with 11 bases sitting between them. The CDR3 is 12 residues long. CDR3 amino acids: CASSSDFGGYTF. As DNA, the CDR3 is TGTGCCAGCAGCTCGGACTTCGGCGGCTACACCTTC.

The V call is TRBV6-6, the J call TRBJ1-6, with D tentatively TRBD1 (6 bases). Trimming stripped 5 bases from V and 4 bases from J, with 15 bases between. This CDR3 spans 16 amino acids. Germline V CDR1 and CDR2: MNHNY, SVGAGI (reference sequence). The CDR3 nucleotides are TGTGCCAGCAGTCGCACCGGGACATCTTATAATTCACCCCTCCACTTT. The encoded protein is CASSRTGTSYNSPLHF.

In regard to this clone: The sample contains more than one DNA sequence encoding this CDR3. V and J are TRBV18 and TRBJ1-3, with D unresolved. V lost 2 bases and J lost 7, with 6 bases in between. This CDR3 is built from 12 residues. Germline V lookup: CDR1 KGHSH, CDR2 LQKENI. The CDR3 spells CASSPAGNTIYF. CDR3 DNA sequence: TGTGCCAGCTCACCAGCGGGGAACACCATATATTTT.